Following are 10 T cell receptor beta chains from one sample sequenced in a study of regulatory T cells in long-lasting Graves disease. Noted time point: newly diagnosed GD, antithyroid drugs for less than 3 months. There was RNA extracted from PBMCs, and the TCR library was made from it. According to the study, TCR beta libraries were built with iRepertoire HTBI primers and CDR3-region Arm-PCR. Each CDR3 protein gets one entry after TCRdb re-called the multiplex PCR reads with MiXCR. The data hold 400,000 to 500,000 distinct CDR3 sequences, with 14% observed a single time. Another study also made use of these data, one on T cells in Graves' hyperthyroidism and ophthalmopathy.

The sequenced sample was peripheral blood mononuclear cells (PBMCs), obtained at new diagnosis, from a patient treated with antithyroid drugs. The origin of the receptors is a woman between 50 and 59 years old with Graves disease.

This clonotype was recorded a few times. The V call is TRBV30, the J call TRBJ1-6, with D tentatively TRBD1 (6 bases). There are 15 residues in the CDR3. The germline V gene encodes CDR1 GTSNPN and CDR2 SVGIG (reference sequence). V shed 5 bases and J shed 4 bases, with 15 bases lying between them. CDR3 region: CAWGTKQGYNSPLHF. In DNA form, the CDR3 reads TGTGCCTGGGGCACAAAACAGGGTTATAATTCACCCCTCCACTTT.

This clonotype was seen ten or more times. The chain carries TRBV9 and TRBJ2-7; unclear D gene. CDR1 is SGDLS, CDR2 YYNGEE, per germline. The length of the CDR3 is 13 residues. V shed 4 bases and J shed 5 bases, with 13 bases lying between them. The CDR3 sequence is CASSSHGLNEQYF. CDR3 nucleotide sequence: TGTGCCAGCAGCTCCCACGGGTTGAACGAGCAGTACTTC. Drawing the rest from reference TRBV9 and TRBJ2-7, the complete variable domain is DSGVTQTPKHLITATGQRVTLRCSPRSGDLSVYWYQQSLDQGLQFLIQYYNGEERAKGNILERFSAQQFPDLHSELNLSSLELGDSALYFCASSSHGLNEQYFGPGTRLTVT.

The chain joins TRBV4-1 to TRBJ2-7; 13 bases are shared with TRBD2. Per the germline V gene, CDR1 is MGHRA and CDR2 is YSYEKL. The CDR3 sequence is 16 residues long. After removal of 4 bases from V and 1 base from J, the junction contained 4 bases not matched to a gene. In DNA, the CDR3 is TGCGCCAGCAGCCCGGGGACTAGCGGGACGTCCTACGAGCAGTACTTC. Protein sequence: CASSPGTSGTSYEQYF.

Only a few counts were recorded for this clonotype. Here the CDR3 reads CASSFRDRGLYEQYF. The CDR3 nucleotides are TGTGCCAGCAGCTTCCGGGACAGGGGGTTGTACGAGCAGTACTTC. The chain links TRBV5-5 to TRBJ2-7; 11 nucleotides agree with TRBD1. This CDR3 comprises 15 residues. V lost 2 bases and J lost 4; bases outside the gene matches: 5. CDR1 and CDR2 (germline): SGHKS, YYEKEE (reference sequence).

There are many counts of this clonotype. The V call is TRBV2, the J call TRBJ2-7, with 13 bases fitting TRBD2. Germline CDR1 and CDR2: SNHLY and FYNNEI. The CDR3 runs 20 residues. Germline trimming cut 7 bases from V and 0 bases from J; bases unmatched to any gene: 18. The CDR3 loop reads CASTLRGLAGSYEGSYEQYF. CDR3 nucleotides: TGTGCCAGCACCCTTAGGGGACTAGCGGGATCTTATGAAGGCTCCTACGAGCAGTACTTC.

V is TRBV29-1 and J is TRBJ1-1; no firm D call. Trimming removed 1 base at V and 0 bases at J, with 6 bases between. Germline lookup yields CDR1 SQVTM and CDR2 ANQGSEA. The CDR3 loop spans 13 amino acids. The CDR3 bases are TGCAGCGTTGAAGTTTCCTTGAACACTGAAGCTTTCTTT. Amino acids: CSVEVSLNTEAFF.

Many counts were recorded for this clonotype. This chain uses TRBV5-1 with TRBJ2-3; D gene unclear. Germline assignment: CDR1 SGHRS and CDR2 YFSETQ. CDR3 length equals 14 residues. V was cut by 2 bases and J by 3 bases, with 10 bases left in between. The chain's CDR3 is CASSFSTDTDTQYF. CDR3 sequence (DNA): TGCGCCAGCAGCTTCTCCACAGATACAGATACGCAGTATTTT.

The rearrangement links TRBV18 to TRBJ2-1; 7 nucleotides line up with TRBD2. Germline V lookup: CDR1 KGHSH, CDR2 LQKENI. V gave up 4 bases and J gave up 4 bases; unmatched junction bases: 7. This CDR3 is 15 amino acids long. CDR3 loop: CASSRGGSQYNEQFF. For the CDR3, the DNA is TGTGCCAGCTCACGGGGCGGGAGTCAATACAATGAGCAGTTCTTC.

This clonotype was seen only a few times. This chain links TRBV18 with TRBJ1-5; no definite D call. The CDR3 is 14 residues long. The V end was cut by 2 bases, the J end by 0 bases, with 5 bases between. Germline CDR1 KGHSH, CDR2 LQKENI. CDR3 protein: CASSPDVSNQPQHF. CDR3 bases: TGTGCCAGCTCACCAGATGTTAGCAATCAGCCCCAGCATTTT.

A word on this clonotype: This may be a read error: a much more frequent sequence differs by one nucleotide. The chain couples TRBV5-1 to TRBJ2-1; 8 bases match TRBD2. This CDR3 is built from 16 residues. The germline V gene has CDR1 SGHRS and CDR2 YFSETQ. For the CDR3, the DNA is TGCGCCAGCAGCTTATCAGCGGGAGTATCCTACAATGAGCGGTTCTTC. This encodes CASSLSAGVSYNERFF.